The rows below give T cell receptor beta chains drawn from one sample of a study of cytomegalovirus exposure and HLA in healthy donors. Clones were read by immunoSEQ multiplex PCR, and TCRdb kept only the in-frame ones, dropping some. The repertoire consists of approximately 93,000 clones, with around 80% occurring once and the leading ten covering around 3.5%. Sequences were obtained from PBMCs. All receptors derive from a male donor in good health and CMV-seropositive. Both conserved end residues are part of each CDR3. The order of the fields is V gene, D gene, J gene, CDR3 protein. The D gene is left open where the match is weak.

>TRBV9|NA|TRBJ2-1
CASSKEGGLVYNEQFF
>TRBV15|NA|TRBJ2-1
CATSRDLGSHYNEQFF
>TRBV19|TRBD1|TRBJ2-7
CASSIESGGHHTYEQYF
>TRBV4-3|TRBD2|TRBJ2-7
CASSQDAAGYDEQYF
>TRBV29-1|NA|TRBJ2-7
CSVGARVSGSQYF
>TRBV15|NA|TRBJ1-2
CATSRGGPGTF
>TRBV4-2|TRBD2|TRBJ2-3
CASSLTAGGMGTDTQYF
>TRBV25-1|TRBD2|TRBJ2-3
CASSEGGGSTDTQYF
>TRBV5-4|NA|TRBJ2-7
CASSPAGRGNYEQYF
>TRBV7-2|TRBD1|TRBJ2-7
CASSSRGRGSYEQYF
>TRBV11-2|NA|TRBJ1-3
CASSLRGAAGNTIYF
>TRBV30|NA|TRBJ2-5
CAWSPPRGGGETQYF
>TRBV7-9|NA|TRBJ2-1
CASSHPTESSYNEQFF
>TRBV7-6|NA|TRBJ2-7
CASSLEVAAVGGEQYF
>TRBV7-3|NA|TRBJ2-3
CASSLTHTDTQYF
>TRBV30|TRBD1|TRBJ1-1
CAWSGQGQINTEAFF
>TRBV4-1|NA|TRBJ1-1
CASSQGLRGRVNTEAFF
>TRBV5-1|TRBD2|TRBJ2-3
CASSSRGGSTDTQYF
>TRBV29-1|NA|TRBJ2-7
CSATPRIDSYEQYF
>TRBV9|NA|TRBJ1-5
CASSVAGNQPQHF
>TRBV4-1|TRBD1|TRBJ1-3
CASSLGQGDGNTIYF
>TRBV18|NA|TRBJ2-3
CASSPGQGLGDTQYF
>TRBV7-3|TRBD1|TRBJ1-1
CASSSGDREATEAFF
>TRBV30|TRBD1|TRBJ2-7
CAWSVFGQGAYEQYF
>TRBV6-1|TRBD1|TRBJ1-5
CASSRQGWGQPQHF
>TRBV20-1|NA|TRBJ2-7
CSASRGSEQYF
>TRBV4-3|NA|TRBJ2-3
CASSQGIAEETQYF
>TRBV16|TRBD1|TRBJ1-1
CASSQSWAGGEAFF
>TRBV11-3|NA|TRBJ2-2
CASSLGHPNTGELFF
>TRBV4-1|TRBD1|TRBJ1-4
CASSPDRGWEKLFF
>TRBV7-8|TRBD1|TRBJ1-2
CASSLALTGVQGYGYTF
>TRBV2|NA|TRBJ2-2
CASNGRGRSGELFF
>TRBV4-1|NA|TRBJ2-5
CASSQAPGQGTLETQYF
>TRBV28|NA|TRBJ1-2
CASSRTSNSVNYGYTF
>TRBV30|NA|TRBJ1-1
CAWSEEEAFF
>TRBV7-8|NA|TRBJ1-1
CASRTGLNTEAFF
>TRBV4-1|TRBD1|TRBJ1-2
CASSQPRDRNYGYTF
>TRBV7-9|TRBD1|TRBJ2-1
CASSWDRNEQFF
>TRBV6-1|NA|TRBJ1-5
CASTVLQDSQPQHF
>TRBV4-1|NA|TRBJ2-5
CASSPSEGQETQYF
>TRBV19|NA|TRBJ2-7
CASSIAQSYEQYF
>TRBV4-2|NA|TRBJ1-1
CASSQDLGVDTEAFF
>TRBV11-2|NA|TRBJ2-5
CASSFGGKETQYF
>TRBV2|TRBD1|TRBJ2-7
CASSEADRAYEQYF
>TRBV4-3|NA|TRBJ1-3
CASSPPRGKSSGNTIYF
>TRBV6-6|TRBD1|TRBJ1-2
CASSPGTVNYGYTF
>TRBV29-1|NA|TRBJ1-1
CSAGQLNTEAFF